These 27 T cell receptor beta chains came from one sample sequenced in a study of shared clonotypes between healthy human individuals. Assay used: immunoSEQ multiplex PCR; TCRdb lists only in-frame clones, some missing. The table shows 2 million to 3 million clones, with 93% occurring only once. The sample consisted of naive CD4+ T cells from PBMCs. Subset: CD45RA+ positively selected. Receptors originate from a man younger than 35 in good health. Some clones in this sample may be carry-over from other donors' samples.

Only one count was recorded for this clone. The chain combines TRBV30 with TRBJ2-7; the D gene is possibly TRBD2 (5 bases). The CDR3 runs 14 residues. Trimming cost V 4 bases and J 5 bases, with 18 bases left between them. Germline V gene lookup returns CDR1 GTSNPN and CDR2 SVGIG (reference sequence). The CDR3 is CAWTPRGLPHEQYF. CDR3 bases: TGTGCCTGGACCCCACGGGGTCTCCCCCACGAGCAGTACTTC. The entire variable domain, with the rest obtained from reference TRBV30 and TRBJ2-7, is as follows: SQTIHQWPATLVQPVGSPLSLECTVEGTSNPNLYWYRQAAGRGLQLLFYSVGIGQISSEVPQNLSASRPQDRQFILSSKKLLLSDSGFYLCAWTPRGLPHEQYFGPGTRLTVT.

J is TRBJ2-7 and V is TRBV10-2; tentatively, D is TRBD2 (6 bases). Trimming removed 1 base at V and 3 bases at J, with 7 bases between. Germline loops: CDR1 WSHSY, CDR2 SAAADI. CDR3 length equals 13 residues. In DNA, the CDR3 is TGCGCCAGCAGTGAGTACGGGGGCTACGAGCAGTACTTC. Translation gives CASSEYGGYEQYF.

J is TRBJ2-3 and V is TRBV1; TRBD1, the table's D call, was not compared with the DNA. TRBV1 is shown as a pseudogene. The CDR3 runs 17 residues. CDR3 in amino acids: CTSSHRSGTNSTDTQYF. DNA for the CDR3: TGCACCAGCAGCCATCGTTCGGGGACAAATAGCACAGATACGCAGTATTTT.

The rearrangement uses TRBV5-1 and TRBJ2-5, with unresolved D. Germline loops: CDR1 SGHRS, CDR2 YFSETQ. This CDR3 has 13 amino acids. The V end lost 0 bases, the J end lost 4 bases, and 7 bases lay between the germline ends. The CDR3 coding sequence is TGCGCCAGCAGCTTGGCTGGGATAGAGACCCAGTACTTC. It encodes CASSLAGIETQYF.

This chain uses TRBV18 with TRBJ2-7; 14 nucleotides align to TRBD2. The CDR3 has 18 residues. V was pared by 6 bases and J by 6 bases, with 16 bases of the junction left unmatched. In germline, CDR1 is KGHSH, CDR2 LQKENI. The CDR3: CASSGDLIPGTSGSEQYF. As DNA, the CDR3 is TGTGCCAGCTCCGGAGATTTAATTCCCGGGACTAGCGGGAGCGAGCAGTACTTC.

The gene calls are TRBV20-1 and TRBJ2-1; D perhaps matches TRBD1 (5 bases). Germline values: CDR1 DFQATT, CDR2 SNEGSKA (reference sequence). The CDR3 covers 11 residues. Trimming left V 5 bases short and J 10 bases short, with 12 bases between. CDR3 residues: CSAWTLQEQFF. The DNA of the CDR3 is TGCAGTGCTTGGACACTCCAAGAGCAGTTCTTC.

V gene TRBV21-1 combines with J gene TRBJ2-3; the D call of TRBD1 is as the table states it, not checked on the DNA. TRBV21-1 is annotated as a pseudogene. This CDR3 spans 15 amino acids. The CDR3 protein is CASETGGGGPDTQYF. The CDR3 DNA follows: TGTGCCAGCGAGACAGGGGGCGGAGGTCCAGATACGCAGTATTTT.

V usage is TRBV7-2 and J usage is TRBJ2-7; tentatively, D is TRBD2 (6 bases). Trimming cost V 0 bases and J 5 bases, with 8 bases left between them. The CDR3 is 13 amino acids. Germline V CDR1 and CDR2: SGHTA, FQGNSA. CDR3 DNA: TGTGCCAGCAGCTTAGCCCGGGAGAACGAGCAGTACTTC. Its translation is CASSLARENEQYF. Drawing the rest from reference TRBV7-2 and TRBJ2-7, the complete variable domain is GAGVSQSPSNKVTEKGKDVELRCDPISGHTALYWYRQSLGQGLEFLIYFQGNSAPDKSGLPSDRFSAERTGGSVSTLTIQRTQQEDSAVYLCASSLARENEQYFGPGTRLTVT.

The genes are TRBV5-1 and TRBJ1-1; no clear D. Germline assignment: CDR1 SGHRS and CDR2 YFSETQ. The CDR3 length is 12 residues. Between the trimmed V and J ends, which lost 5 bases and 4 bases, there was a span of 9 bases. CDR3 sequence (DNA): TGCGCCAGCAGGGACGTTGGCACTGAAGCTTTCTTT. Protein sequence: CASRDVGTEAFF. Variable domain in full (rest from reference TRBV5-1 and TRBJ1-1): KAGVTQTPRYLIKTRGQQVTLSCSPISGHRSVSWYQQTPGQGLQFLFEYFSETQRNKGNFPGRFSGRQFSNSRSEMNVSTLELGDSALYLCASRDVGTEAFFGQGTRLTVV.

This clone came up once. CDR3 in amino acids: CASSLGGVGETGRGYTF. The CDR3 DNA reads as TGCGCCAGCAGCTTGGGAGGTGTAGGGGAGACTGGTAGGGGCTACACCTTC. V gene TRBV5-1 combines with J gene TRBJ1-2; D is perhaps TRBD1 (5 bases). The CDR3 spans 17 residues. Germline loops: CDR1 SGHRS, CDR2 YFSETQ. The V end lost 0 bases, the J end lost 8 bases, and 23 bases lay between the germline ends.

J is TRBJ1-3 and V is TRBV28; D unclear. V was trimmed by 7 bases and J by 0 bases, leaving 13 bases between them. Germline V gene sequence: CDR1 MDHEN, CDR2 SYDVKM. There are 15 residues in the CDR3. CDR3 protein: CASTLGFYSGNTIYF. CDR3 nucleotides: TGTGCCAGCACCTTGGGGTTTTACTCTGGAAACACCATATATTTT. The variable domain in full, completed from reference TRBV28 and TRBJ1-3, reads DVKVTQSSRYLVKRTGEKVFLECVQDMDHENMFWYRQDPGLGLRLIYFSYDVKMKEKGDIPEGYSVSREKKERFSLILESASTNQTSMYLCASTLGFYSGNTIYFGEGSWLTVV.

The chain links TRBV6-1 to TRBJ2-3; TRBD1 matches at 7 bases. Germline loops: CDR1 MNHNS, CDR2 SASEGT. The CDR3 has 15 amino acids. V was clipped by 8 bases and J by 2 bases; unmatched bases: 10. The CDR3 region is CASGSGQTYTDTQYF. As DNA, the CDR3 is TGTGCCAGCGGGTCGGGACAGACGTACACAGATACGCAGTATTTT.

V usage is TRBV5-8 and J usage is TRBJ2-5; D perhaps matches TRBD1 (6 bases). Per the germline V gene, CDR1 is SGHTS and CDR2 is YDEGEE. This CDR3 is 13 amino acids long. The V end lost 4 bases, the J end lost 4 bases, and 11 bases lay between the germline ends. The CDR3 DNA sequence: TGTGCCAGCAGCACACAGGGTTCAGAGACCCAGTACTTC. It encodes CASSTQGSETQYF.

This chain joins TRBV6-5 and TRBJ1-2; TRBD1 agrees at 10 bases. Trimming removed 2 bases from V and 5 bases from J; junction bases left unmatched: 8. The germline V gene encodes CDR1 MNHEY and CDR2 SVGAGI. CDR3 length equals 16 residues. In DNA, the CDR3 is TGTGCCAGCAGTTACCCCCTGGGACAGGGGAGGTATGGCTACACCTTC. Protein sequence: CASSYPLGQGRYGYTF.

V and J are TRBV7-2 and TRBJ2-7, with D possibly being TRBD2 (6 bases). Trimming took 1 base from V and 3 from J, leaving 25 bases between them. This CDR3 has 19 amino acids. Germline loops: CDR1 SGHTA, CDR2 FQGNSA. The CDR3 DNA sequence: TGTGCCAGCAGCTTAGTTGGGACTCCAACACGTCCGACGGACTACGAGCAGTACTTC. Amino acids: CASSLVGTPTRPTDYEQYF. The full variable domain, completed using reference TRBV7-2 and TRBJ2-7, is GAGVSQSPSNKVTEKGKDVELRCDPISGHTALYWYRQSLGQGLEFLIYFQGNSAPDKSGLPSDRFSAERTGGSVSTLTIQRTQQEDSAVYLCASSLVGTPTRPTDYEQYFGPGTRLTVT.

V and J are TRBV6-1 and TRBJ2-7, with D possibly being TRBD2 (6 bases). The CDR3 sequence is 13 residues long. CDR1 MNHNS and CDR2 SASEGT come from the germline V gene. V lost 7 bases and J lost 2, with 12 bases in between. The CDR3 region has the DNA TGTGCCAGCAACGGGAGTCCAACCTACGAGCAGTACTTC. Translated: CASNGSPTYEQYF.

This chain links TRBV5-1 with TRBJ2-5, with D uncertain. V was clipped by 1 base and J by 1 base, with 8 bases between them. CDR3 length equals 14 residues. Germline CDR1 reads SGHRS; CDR2 reads YFSETQ. CDR3 DNA sequence: TGCGCCAGCAGCTTGTTCTACCTCCAAGAGACCCAGTACTTC. Its protein is CASSLFYLQETQYF.

As to this clone: At the DNA level, this CDR3 is encoded by other sequences in the same sample as well. V is TRBV7-3 and J is TRBJ1-2, with 10 bases fitting TRBD1. Germline V gives CDR1 SGHTA, CDR2 FQGTGA. This CDR3 comprises 13 residues. The junction had 2 bases not matched to a gene; V was cut back by 5 bases and J by 5 bases. CDR3 sequence: CASSAGQGYGYTF. In DNA form, the CDR3 reads TGTGCCAGCAGCGCGGGACAGGGGTATGGCTACACCTTC.

V gene TRBV4-1 combines with J gene TRBJ1-2; D unclear. The CDR3 covers 13 residues. The germline V gene encodes CDR1 MGHRA and CDR2 YSYEKL. Trimming pared 0 bases from V and 2 bases from J, leaving 4 bases between. CDR3 bases: TGCGCCAGCAGCCAAGACCTCAACTATGGCTACACCTTC. Translated, it gives CASSQDLNYGYTF.

The table lists this clone with a count of one. The chain carries TRBV7-2 and TRBJ2-3; TRBD1 agrees at 8 bases. Germline CDR1 and CDR2: SGHTA and FQGNSA. The V gene end was trimmed by 4 bases and the J gene end by 6 bases; junction bases not matched to a gene: 3. The CDR3 sequence is 13 residues long. The CDR3 here is CASSSYRGDTQYF. CDR3 DNA: TGTGCCAGCAGCTCCTACAGGGGGGATACGCAGTATTTT.

V usage is TRBV5-1 and J usage is TRBJ2-3, with 9 bases fitting TRBD2. Germline trimming cut 7 bases from V and 3 bases from J; bases unmatched to any gene: 18. This CDR3 region has 18 residues. Germline V CDR1 and CDR2: SGHRS, YFSETQ. As DNA, the CDR3 is TGCGCCAGCGGGCAAAGTAGCGGGAGAGCCCTAGGGACAGATACGCAGTATTTT. Protein sequence: CASGQSSGRALGTDTQYF.

The chain joins TRBV6-4 to TRBJ2-7; TRBD2 aligns across 8 bases. Germline CDR1 MRHNA, CDR2 SNTAGT. V lost 2 bases to trimming and J lost 3 bases; unmatched junction nucleotides: 9. The CDR3 loop spans 16 amino acids. The CDR3 DNA follows: TGTGCCAGCAGTGACCCAACCAGGGGACTAGGCTACGAGCAGTACTTC. This sequence encodes CASSDPTRGLGYEQYF.

This chain uses TRBV28 with TRBJ2-1; the D is unclear. Germline lookup yields CDR1 MDHEN and CDR2 SYDVKM. CDR3 length equals 12 residues. V lost 6 bases and J lost 12, with 15 bases in between. The DNA for the CDR3 is TGTGCCAGCAGACAAACTGGTTTTGGGCAGTTCTTC. Translation: CASRQTGFGQFF.

The chain recombines TRBV2 with TRBJ2-3, with 9 bases aligning to TRBD1. Germline V gives CDR1 SNHLY, CDR2 FYNNEI. This CDR3 comprises 14 residues. With V trimmed by 4 bases and J by 2 bases, 1 base remained unmatched. CDR3 in amino acids: CASSGTGATDTQYF. DNA for the CDR3: TGTGCCAGCAGTGGGACAGGGGCCACAGATACGCAGTATTTT.

This clone was detected once. The genes are TRBV13 and TRBJ2-7; tentatively, D is TRBD2 (5 bases). This CDR3 comprises 17 residues. V was cut by 4 bases and J by 0 bases, with 19 bases left in between. Germline-derived CDR1 and CDR2 are PRHDT and FYEKMQ (reference sequence). The CDR3 loop is CASSSQKDRGFSYEQYF. As DNA, the CDR3 is TGTGCCAGCAGCTCCCAGAAGGACCGAGGGTTCTCCTACGAGCAGTACTTC.

J is TRBJ2-3 and V is TRBV5-5; 12 bases are a match to TRBD2. The CDR3 sequence is 15 residues long. The J segment lost 5 bases and the V segment lost 4 bases, leaving 5 bases of the junction unmatched. In germline, CDR1 is SGHKS, CDR2 YYEKEE (reference sequence). DNA for the CDR3: TGTGCCAGCAGCCGACTAGCGGGAGTAGTAGATACGCAGTATTTT. Its protein product is CASSRLAGVVDTQYF.

The chain links TRBV19 to TRBJ2-4; D possibly corresponds to TRBD2 (5 bases). Germline V lookup: CDR1 LNHDA, CDR2 SQIVND (reference sequence). The length of the CDR3 is 13 residues. With 4 bases removed from V and 3 bases from J, the gap between germline ends came to 7 bases. CDR3 DNA: TGTGCCAGTAGTACGGGGTACAAAAACATTCAGTACTTC. Translated, it gives CASSTGYKNIQYF.